This T cell receptor beta chain was obtained from a study of cytomegalovirus exposure and HLA in healthy donors. General study findings and limits: Earlier analysis yielded a pattern in which most TCR beta V segments were productive about 90% or about 30% of the time.

The CDR3 consists of 13 residues. Germline lookup yields CDR1 ENHRY and CDR2 SYGVKD. Trimming took 6 bases from V and 2 from J; bases not matched to a gene: 2. Turning to this clone: The antigen is not known.

It was with 60 Vbeta and 13 Jbeta primers that the PCR ran. The table came from immunoSEQ multiplex PCR; TCRdb's copy has only in-frame clones and leaves some out. The sample includes some 150,000 clones, 60% to 85% of them seen just once. The sequence came from a man aged 30 to 45 in good health and CMV-seropositive. The sample consisted of PBMCs. The V call is TRBV10-3, the J call TRBJ2-7, with 9 bases fitting TRBD1. CDR3 sequence: CAIRGTGPYEQYF. CDR3 coding DNA: TGTGCCATCAGGGGGACAGGGCCCTACGAGCAGTACTTC.